This T cell receptor (beta chain) was retrieved from a study of cytomegalovirus exposure and HLA in healthy donors. Whole-study findings and limits: A later analysis linked a missense DCLRE1C variant to TCR beta V- and J-gene trimming. Further analysis was carried out later, and it showed several of the most significant clusters appearing linked to common viral pathogens. Only CMV serostatus was available as immune exposure information. The analysis excluded some indistinguishable V segments, including TRBV6-2 and TRBV6-3.

Worth noting for this clone: Its antigen remains unidentified.

The PCR ran on 60 Vbeta and 13 Jbeta primers. Profiling relied on immunoSEQ multiplex PCR, and the TCRdb table lists in-frame clones only, not all of them. This repertoire shows some 100,000 clones, roughly 76% found once; its top ten account for around 4%. CDR1 is SGHRS, CDR2 YFSETQ, per germline. Trimming pared 5 bases from V and 3 bases from J, leaving 11 bases between. The CDR3 sequence is 13 residues long. The chain joins TRBV5-1 to TRBJ1-1; D is possibly TRBD1 (5 bases). The clonotype was recovered from a middle-aged man in good health and CMV-seronegative. The sequenced sample consisted of PBMCs. The CDR3 nucleotides read TGCGCCAGCAGAATAGGGGAAGACACTGAAGCTTTCTTT. It yields the protein CASRIGEDTEAFF.